The 20 T cell receptor beta chains below come from one sample, sequenced in a study of blood T cells in healthy people across ages. Using a J-beta primer mix together with a sample-barcoded 5' primer, a second PCR was run for roughly 6 to 11 cycles. TCRdb passed the 5' RACE reads through MiXCR, listing each CDR3 protein once. The table records 850,000 to 1,100,000 distinct CDR3 sequences, about two fifths of them present only once. The sequenced material came from blood. These TCRs come from a man aged 18 to 29 in good health.

This chain uses TRBV15 with TRBJ2-3; no reliable D call. There are 18 residues in the CDR3. Germline V lookup: CDR1 LNHNV, CDR2 YYDKDF (reference sequence). Trimming removed 0 bases from V and 2 bases from J, with 18 bases in between. The DNA of the CDR3 is TGTGCCACCAGCAGAGATCGGGTAGTACTACTTAACACAGATACGCAGTATTTT. Its translation: CATSRDRVVLLNTDTQYF.

The chain couples TRBV4-3 to TRBJ2-3; TRBD2 agrees at 8 bases. CDR1 is LGHNA, CDR2 YSLEER, per germline. With V trimmed by 1 base and J by 5 bases, 5 bases remained unmatched. The CDR3 covers 15 residues. The chain's CDR3 is CASSQAGGPVDTQYF. CDR3 nucleotide sequence: TGCGCCAGCAGCCAAGCGGGGGGGCCGGTAGATACGCAGTATTTT.

As regards this clonotype: At one of its ends the junction is not consistent with the germline gene, which may arise from a read error. The chain combines TRBV5-5 with TRBJ1-2, with TRBD1 matching over 8 bases. This CDR3 is 16 amino acids long. CDR1 is SGHKS and CDR2 is YYEKEE in the germline V gene (reference sequence). CDR3: CASSLTGTGPNYGYTF. For the CDR3, the DNA is TGTGCCAGCAGCTTAACCGGGACAGGACCCAACTATGGCTATACCTTC. The complete variable domain, with remaining parts taken from reference TRBV5-5 and TRBJ1-2, reads DAGVTQSPTHLIKTRGQQVTLRCSPISGHKSVSWYQQVLGQGPQFIFQYYEKEERGRGNFPDRFSARQFPNYSSELNVNALLLGDSALYLCASSLTGTGPNYGYTFGSGTRLTVV.

The rearrangement links TRBV7-9 to TRBJ2-5, with TRBD2 as a possible D gene (6 bases). V lost 2 bases to trimming and J lost 6 bases, with 10 bases between them. CDR3 length equals 13 residues. The germline CDR1 and CDR2 sequences are SEHNR and FQNEAQ (reference sequence). The CDR3 region has the DNA TGTGCCAGCAGCTTAAACGGGGGAAAGACCCAGTACTTC. Translation: CASSLNGGKTQYF. Full variable domain (rest looked up from reference TRBV7-9 and TRBJ2-5): DTGVSQNPRHKITKRGQNVTFRCDPISEHNRLYWYRQTLGQGPEFLTYFQNEAQLEKSRLLSDRFSAERPKGSFSTLEIQRTEQGDSAMYLCASSLNGGKTQYFGPGTRLLVL.

This clonotype was counted only a few times. The rearrangement uses TRBV7-2 and TRBJ2-6; D is ambiguous. Germline CDR1 SGHTA, CDR2 FQGNSA. The ends were cut back, 3 bases at V and 0 bases at J, with 6 bases in the middle. This CDR3 contains 15 residues. The CDR3 reads CASSFTGSGANVLTF. The DNA for the CDR3 is TGTGCCAGCAGCTTTACGGGCTCTGGGGCCAACGTCCTGACTTTC.

This clonotype occurred a few times. CDR3 nucleotide sequence: TGTGCCAGCGCATCGGGGACGGTGGGGTTGAACTACGAGCAGTACTTC. Translated, it gives CASASGTVGLNYEQYF. The chain carries TRBV6-2 or TRBV6-3 and TRBJ2-7; D may match TRBD1 or TRBD2 (5 bases each). The CDR3 is made up of 16 amino acids. The V and J ends lost 8 bases and 3 bases respectively, with 23 bases between them. Per the germline V gene, CDR1 is MNHEY and CDR2 is SVGEGT.

The chain has TRBV12-3 or TRBV12-4 and TRBJ1-1; maybe TRBD1 (6 bases). The V end lost 6 bases, the J end lost 1 base, and 12 bases lay between the germline ends. CDR3 length: 14 residues. The CDR3 protein is CASRWGGSNTEAFF. The CDR3 DNA reads TGTGCCAGCAGGTGGGGGGGCTCGAACACTGAAGCTTTCTTT.

A few counts support this clonotype. This CDR3 reads CASSLPPWDRGWDTQYF. The CDR3 nucleotides read TGTGCCAGCAGCCTACCTCCTTGGGACAGGGGCTGGGATACGCAGTATTTT. The chain employs TRBV7-8 and TRBJ2-3; the match to TRBD1 covers 10 bases. Germline assignment: CDR1 SGHVS and CDR2 FQNEAQ. Trimming took 5 bases from V and 6 from J; bases not matched to a gene: 14. The CDR3 totals 17 residues.

This clonotype was picked up a small number of times. V gene TRBV25-1 combines with J gene TRBJ1-2, with D possibly TRBD1 on 6 matching bases. The CDR3 runs to 16 residues. V lost 1 base and J 4 bases, leaving 16 bases between the germline ends. Germline CDR1 is MGHDK and CDR2 is SYGVNS. The CDR3 loop is CASSESVRDTTYGYTF. CDR3 nucleotides: TGTGCCAGCAGTGAATCAGTCCGGGACACCACCTATGGCTACACCTTC.

The chain carries TRBV20-1 and TRBJ2-1; D gene uncertain. V shed 2 bases and J shed 13 bases, with 24 bases lying between them. From germline, CDR1 is DFQATT and CDR2 SNEGSKA (reference sequence). This CDR3 spans 15 amino acids. Here the CDR3 DNA reads TGCAGTGCTAGAATCACCCGGAGTTCATTAGAGACCCAGTTCTTC. Translating it yields CSARITRSSLETQFF.

The gene calls are TRBV4-3 and TRBJ2-3, with D perhaps matching TRBD2 (5 bases). CDR1 is LGHNA and CDR2 is YSLEER in the germline V gene. Trimming cost V 1 base and J 3 bases, with 17 bases left between them. This CDR3 is built from 17 residues. The CDR3 DNA is TGCGCCAGCAGCCAAGTGATGAGGGCAGTAGGAACAGATACGCAGTATTTT. It specifies CASSQVMRAVGTDTQYF.

A word on this clonotype: Possible read error: a much larger clone is one base away. This chain links TRBV4-3 with TRBJ2-3; D unclear. V lost 0 bases, J lost 0 bases, and 7 bases lay in between. Germline-derived CDR1 and CDR2 are LGHNA and YSLEER. This CDR3 is 15 amino acids long. DNA for the CDR3: TGCGCCAGCAGCCAAGATGACCTGAGCACAGATACGCAGTATTTT. Protein product: CASSQDDLSTDTQYF.

This clonotype was counted between two and nine times. The rearrangement uses TRBV12-3 or TRBV12-4 and TRBJ2-1, with 11 bases matching TRBD2. This CDR3 has 15 residues. V gave up 3 bases and J gave up 6 bases; unmatched junction bases: 4. In nucleotides, the CDR3 is TGTGCCAGCAGTTTGAGGACTAGCGGGTTCAATGAGCAGTTCTTC. Protein: CASSLRTSGFNEQFF.

The gene calls are TRBV4-3 and TRBJ1-6, with 9 bases that match TRBD1. V lost 0 bases to trimming and J lost 8 bases; unmatched junction nucleotides: 8. In germline, CDR1 is LGHNA, CDR2 YSLEER. This CDR3 region has 17 residues. The CDR3 nucleotides are TGCGCCAGCAGCCAAGAATTCCGGGACAGGGTTCATTCACCCCTCCACTTT. It is translated as CASSQEFRDRVHSPLHF.

The chain couples TRBV5-1 to TRBJ1-1; TRBD1 is a possible D gene (6 bases). Trimming removed 1 base from V and 1 base from J, with 11 bases in between. The CDR3 contains 15 residues. Germline assignment: CDR1 SGHRS and CDR2 YFSETQ. The CDR3 coding sequence is TGCGCCAGCAGCTTGCGGACAGCGAGGAACACTGAAGCTTTCTTT. It translates to CASSLRTARNTEAFF.

This clonotype appeared a few times. The CDR3 protein is CASSLNEDSGGEQYF. DNA of the CDR3: TGCGCCAGCAGCTTGAACGAGGACAGTGGAGGTGAGCAGTACTTC. V gene TRBV5-1 combines with J gene TRBJ2-5, with D possibly TRBD1 on 6 matching bases. V dropped 1 base and J dropped 11 bases, with 21 bases sitting between them. Germline CDR1 and CDR2: SGHRS and YFSETQ. CDR3 length: 15 residues.

As concerns this clonotype: Just one base apart from a much larger clone, this may be a read error. This CDR3 is CASSLVLIIQYNEQYF. CDR3 sequence (DNA): TGTGCCAGCAGCTTGGTTCTAATCATCCAGTACAATGAGCAGTACTTC. This chain uses TRBV11-1 with TRBJ2-1; D ambiguous. The J call is in doubt because the DNA end fits TRBJ2-7 better. The CDR3 is 16 amino acids. Germline V lookup: CDR1 SGHAT, CDR2 FQDESV (reference sequence).

The rearrangement links TRBV2 to TRBJ2-1; TRBD2 matches at 10 bases. CDR1 and CDR2 from the germline V gene are SNHLY and FYNNEI. Trimming at V came to 4 bases and at J to 7 bases, leaving 7 bases not matched to a gene. The CDR3 covers 15 residues. In DNA form, the CDR3 reads TGTGCCAGCAGTGTGGAGCGGGGGGGCCTTAATGAGCAGTTCTTC. It encodes CASSVERGGLNEQFF.

This clonotype appeared a few times. The gene calls are TRBV7-2 and TRBJ1-1; a possible D gene is TRBD1 (5 bases). The germline V gene encodes CDR1 SGHTA and CDR2 FQGNSA. The CDR3 runs to 15 residues. V was clipped by 2 bases and J by 1 base, with 11 bases between them. This chain's CDR3 is CASSLQTAKNTEAFF. The CDR3 coding sequence is TGTGCCAGCAGCTTACAGACAGCGAAGAACACTGAAGCTTTCTTT.

This clonotype was seen more than once but under ten times. The chain employs TRBV29-1 and TRBJ1-4; no reliable D call. CDR3 length equals 11 residues. Trimming cost V 7 bases and J 9 bases, with 12 bases left between them. The germline CDR1 and CDR2 sequences are SQVTM and ANQGSEA. The chain's CDR3 is CSANTAKKLFF. CDR3 DNA: TGCAGCGCAAATACAGCGAAAAAACTGTTTTTT.